This T cell receptor (beta chain) came from a study of T cell responses to AZD1222 COVID-19 vaccine. The study, taken as a whole, reports: AZD1222 recipients seropositive at baseline numbered only six or seven. The donor group comprised mostly white British people and more females; the analysis possibly underestimated clonal diversity.

Profiling relied on immunoSEQ multiplex PCR, and the TCRdb table lists in-frame clones only, not all of them. The table includes tens of thousands of clones, about 86% detected once. Concerning this clone itself: Its specificity is unknown.

V was shortened by 4 bases and J by 1 base, with 14 bases between the two germline ends. CDR1 is SGHTA, CDR2 FQGTGA, per germline. This CDR3 is 16 amino acids long. The sample consisted of peripheral blood, taken 28 days after the second AZD1222 dose. The chain links TRBV7-3 to TRBJ2-1, with D perhaps matching TRBD1 or TRBD2 (5 bases each). This TCR was recovered from an adult who received the AZD1222 COVID-19 vaccine. This chain's CDR3 is CASSSGGGGSYNEQFF. CDR3 in DNA: TGTGCCAGCAGCTCTGGTGGGGGTGGGTCCTACAATGAGCAGTTCTTC.